This TCR beta chain stems from a study of blood T cell repertoires in COVID-19. In the study overall: Italy, Spain and the United States were the sources of the convalescent and acute COVID-19 samples.

Clones were sequenced by immunoSEQ multiplex PCR, and TCRdb holds only the in-frame ones, with some missing. Counted here are 320,000 or so clones, roughly 87% occurring once; the ten biggest clones make up approximately 0.93%. In terms of age and location, participants ranged from roughly 18 to 100 years and lived in under 30 US areas. Grouping used clinical history reported by participants in a survey and questionnaire. V dropped 0 bases and J dropped 2 bases, with 8 bases sitting between them. This CDR3 comprises 14 residues. The germline V gene encodes CDR1 KGHSH and CDR2 LQKENI. Material for sequencing was PBMCs or T cells enriched from blood (not recorded which). This TCR was sampled from a woman in her twenties or thirties who had recovered from COVID-19. The J gene is TRBJ2-7, the V gene TRBV18, with a tentative D call TRBD1 (6 bases). The chain's CDR3 is CASSPPDRTYEQYF. CDR3 DNA sequence: TGTGCCAGCTCACCACCGGACAGAACCTACGAGCAGTACTTC.